This TCR beta chain was captured in a study of blood T cell repertoires in COVID-19. At the level of the study: The study drew acute and convalescent COVID-19 samples from the United States, Italy and Spain.

Authors' analysis steps: How many nucleated cells were present was estimated from reference gene primer amplification. Assay: immunoSEQ multiplex PCR; the TCRdb copy retains only in-frame clones and omits some. That table supplies the V and J calls and clone size; D and trimming were determined from the DNA. The table lists 150,000 to 200,000 clones, over 65% of them singletons. This clone was observed once. V lost 7 bases and J lost 1; bases outside the gene matches: 6. The CDR3 has 13 amino acids. Germline CDR1 SQVTM, CDR2 ANQGSEA. The receptor comes from a man aged 55-75 years with acute or convalescent COVID-19. V gene TRBV29-1 combines with J gene TRBJ1-1, with 7 bases aligning to TRBD1. Sequencing used peripheral blood. CDR3 residues: CSARTGSNTEAFF. CDR3 DNA: TGCAGCGCCAGGACAGGCTCGAACACTGAAGCTTTCTTT.